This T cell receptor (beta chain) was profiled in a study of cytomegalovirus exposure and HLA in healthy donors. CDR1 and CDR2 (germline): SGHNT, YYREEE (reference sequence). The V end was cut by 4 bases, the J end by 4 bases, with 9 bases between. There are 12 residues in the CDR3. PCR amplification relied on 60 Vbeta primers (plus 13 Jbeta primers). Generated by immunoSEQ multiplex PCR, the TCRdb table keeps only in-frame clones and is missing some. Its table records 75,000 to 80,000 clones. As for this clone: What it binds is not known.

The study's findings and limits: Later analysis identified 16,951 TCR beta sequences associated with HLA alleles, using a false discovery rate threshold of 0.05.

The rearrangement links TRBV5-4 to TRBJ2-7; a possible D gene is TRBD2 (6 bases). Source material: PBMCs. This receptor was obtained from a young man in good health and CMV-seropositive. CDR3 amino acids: CASSDSGYEQYF. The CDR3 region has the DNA TGTGCCAGCAGCGATAGCGGTTACGAGCAGTACTTC. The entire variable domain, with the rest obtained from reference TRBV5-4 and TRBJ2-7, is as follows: ETGVTQSPTHLIKTRGQQVTLRCSSQSGHNTVSWYQQALGQGPQFIFQYYREEENGRGNFPPRFSGLQFPNYSSELNVNALELDDSALYLCASSDSGYEQYFGPGTRLTVT.